The present TCR beta chain was sequenced within a study of immune reconstitution after stem cell transplant in scleroderma. By sample share, this clonotype is medium-sized. TCRdb recomputed calls from the RT-PCR reads with MiXCR, one row per CDR3 protein. There are 5,000 or so distinct CDR3 sequences in the sample; around 8.5% occur only once, and about 4.2% lies in the top ten. Looked up from germline, CDR1 is SGHTA and CDR2 is FQGNSA. The CDR3 length is 14 residues. Trimming stripped 1 base from V and 10 bases from J, with 14 bases between. The V and J genes are TRBV7-2 and TRBJ2-1; no clear D. The source of this sequence is a male donor with systemic sclerosis. The sample was gathered before or after autologous hematopoietic stem cell transplantation (not recorded which). DNA of the CDR3: TGTGCCAGCAGCTTAGATAAGGGATTCGGGGAGCAGTTCTTC. This gives the protein CASSLDKGFGEQFF.